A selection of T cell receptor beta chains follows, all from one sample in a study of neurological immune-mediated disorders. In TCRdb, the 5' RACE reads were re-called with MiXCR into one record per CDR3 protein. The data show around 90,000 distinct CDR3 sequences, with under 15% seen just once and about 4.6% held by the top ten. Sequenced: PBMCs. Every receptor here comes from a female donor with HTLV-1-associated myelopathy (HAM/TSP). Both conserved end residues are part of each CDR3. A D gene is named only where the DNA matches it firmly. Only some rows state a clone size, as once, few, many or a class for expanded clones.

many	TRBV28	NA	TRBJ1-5	TGTGCCAGCAGTTGGGGCCGAAATCAGCCCCAGCATTTT	CASSWGRNQPQHF
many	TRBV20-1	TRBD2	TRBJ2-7	TGCAGTGCTCCTAGCGGGAGGAAGTACGAGCAGTACTTC	CSAPSGRKYEQYF
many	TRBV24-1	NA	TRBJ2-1	TGTGCCACCAGTGATCCCAGGGGGGAATGGGAGCAGTTCTTC	CATSDPRGEWEQFF
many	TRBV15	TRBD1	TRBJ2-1	TGTGCTAGTGGACAGGGCTACAATGAGCAGTTCTTC	CASGQGYNEQFF
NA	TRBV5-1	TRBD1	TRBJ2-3	TGCGCCAGCAGCTTGCAGGTAGGGGGCGAGCATACGCAGTATTTT	CASSLQVGGEHTQYF
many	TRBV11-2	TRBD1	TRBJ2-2	TGTGCCAGCAGCTCCCGACAGGGGGCTGTACTAGCCCCAGGGGAGCTGTTTTTT	CASSSRQGAVLAPGELFF
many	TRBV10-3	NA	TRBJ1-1	TGTGCCATCAGTGGACCGGGACAAGGGAGCACTGAAGCTTTCTTT	CAISGPGQGSTEAFF
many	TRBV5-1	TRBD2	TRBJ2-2	TGCGCCAGCAGCCGGTTCTCTAGCGGGGAGACCGGGGAGCTGTTTTTT	CASSRFSSGETGELFF
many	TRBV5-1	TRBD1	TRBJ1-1	TGCGCCAGCAGCTTGGTCGGGACAGGGGGCGGAACTGAAGCTTTCTTT	CASSLVGTGGGTEAFF
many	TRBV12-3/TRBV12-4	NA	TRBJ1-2	TGTGCCAGCAGTCCGTTGGGGGATTATGGCTACACCTTC	CASSPLGDYGYTF
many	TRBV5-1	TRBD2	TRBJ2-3	TGCGCCAGCGCACCGGGGGGAGGCACAGATACGCAGTATTTT	CASAPGGGTDTQYF
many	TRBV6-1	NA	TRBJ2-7	TGTGCCAGCAGTGAATTGGGGCAGACCTACTACGAGCAGTACTTC	CASSELGQTYYEQYF
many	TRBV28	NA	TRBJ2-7	TGTGCCAGCAGTTTTTTGTCGAGGGTAAAGTACTTC	CASSFLSRVKYF
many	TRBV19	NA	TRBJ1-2	TGTGCCAGCGAATCCGGCGGGGGCGCGGTTCTGGGCTACACCTTC	CASESGGGAVLGYTF
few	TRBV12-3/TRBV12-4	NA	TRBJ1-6	TGTGCCAGCAGCCGGGACTCTATAATGCCCCTCCACTTT	CASSRDSIMPLHF
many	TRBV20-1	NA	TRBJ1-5	TGCAGTGCTCCAATGGGGCCCAGCCCTTATAGCAATCAGCCCCAGCATTTT	CSAPMGPSPYSNQPQHF
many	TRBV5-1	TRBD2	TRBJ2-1	TGCGCCAGCAGCCCCGACGGCGGGGGTTACAATGAGCAGTTCTTC	CASSPDGGGYNEQFF
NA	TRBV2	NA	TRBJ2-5	TGTGCCAGCACCCCCGATGGGCAAGAGACCCAGTACTTC	CASTPDGQETQYF
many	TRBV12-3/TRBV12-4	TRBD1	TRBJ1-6	TGTGCCAGCAGTTACGGGACAGGTCATTCACCCCTCCACTTT	CASSYGTGHSPLHF
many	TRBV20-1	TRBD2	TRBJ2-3	TGCAGTGCTAGAGAGATCGGCACTAGCGGGGAGATAGATACGCAGTATTTT	CSAREIGTSGEIDTQYF
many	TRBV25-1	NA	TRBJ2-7	TGTGCCAGCAGTGTAACAGGGACCTACGAGCAGTACTTC	CASSVTGTYEQYF
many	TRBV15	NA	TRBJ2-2	TGTGCCACCAGCAGAGATCAGGGGCGCACCGGGGAGCTGTTTTTT	CATSRDQGRTGELFF
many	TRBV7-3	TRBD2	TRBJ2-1	TGTGCCAGCAGCTACCTAGCGGGGTCCTACAATGAGCAGTTCTTC	CASSYLAGSYNEQFF